The 29 T cell receptor beta chains in this list originate from one sample, sequenced in a study of spatial heterogeneity in lung cancer. Each CDR3 protein gets one entry after TCRdb re-called the 5' RACE reads with MiXCR. Of over 45,000 distinct CDR3 sequences in the sample, approximately 5.7% were seen once. The time point here: sample taken at primary tumor resection. No cell sorting; template was whole RNA from tumor, lung tissue or PBMC. The sequencing here drew on PBMCs, taken at surgery. These receptors came from a male donor with early-stage non-small cell lung cancer.

This clonotype was observed at least ten times. V and J are TRBV7-9 and TRBJ1-3; D is unresolved. With 5 bases removed from V and 0 bases from J, the gap between germline ends came to 11 bases. CDR1 SEHNR and CDR2 FQNEAQ come from the germline V gene (reference sequence). The CDR3 is 15 residues long. CDR3 DNA: TGTGCCAGCAGCGCGGACGGAAGCTCTGGAAACACCATATATTTT. Protein: CASSADGSSGNTIYF.

This clonotype has a count of ten or more. The chain employs TRBV12-3 or TRBV12-4 and TRBJ2-1; a weak D match, TRBD2 (5 bases). The CDR3 extends over 12 amino acids. V lost 7 bases, J lost 9 bases, and 13 bases lay in between. For the CDR3, the DNA is TGTGCCAGCACGATGGGTGCGGGTGAGCAGTTCTTC. Protein product: CASTMGAGEQFF.

This clonotype was counted at least ten times. This chain connects TRBV4-1 to TRBJ2-7; D could derive from TRBD1 or TRBD2 (6 bases each). V lost 8 bases and J lost 2, with 19 bases in between. The germline V gene has CDR1 MGHRA and CDR2 YSYEKL. The CDR3 is 15 residues long. CDR3 nucleotide sequence: TGCGCCAGCTCAAAGGAGGGGGACACAACCTACGAGCAGTACTTC. Translated, it gives CASSKEGDTTYEQYF.

This clonotype appeared many times. The rearrangement links TRBV4-1 to TRBJ2-3; D is unclear. The germline V gene encodes CDR1 MGHRA and CDR2 YSYEKL. The CDR3 runs to 16 residues. V shed 1 base and J shed 2 bases, with 13 bases lying between them. CDR3 bases: TGCGCCAGCAGCCAAGTCAGCAGGCCGGCCACAGATACGCAGTATTTT. Protein: CASSQVSRPATDTQYF.

The sample holds many counts of this clonotype. The genes are TRBV7-9 and TRBJ2-1; D ambiguous. Germline V gives CDR1 SEHNR, CDR2 FQNEAQ (reference sequence). This CDR3 has 11 residues. The V end lost 6 bases, the J end lost 5 bases, and 5 bases lay between the germline ends. The chain's CDR3 is CASSRNNEQFF. The DNA of the CDR3 is TGTGCCAGCAGTCGGAACAATGAGCAGTTCTTC.

The gene calls are TRBV6-5 and TRBJ2-1, with TRBD2 matching over 10 bases. V was clipped by 5 bases and J by 1 base; unmatched bases: 2. CDR3 length: 15 amino acids. Germline loops: CDR1 MNHEY, CDR2 SVGAGI. CDR3 amino acids: CASSLAGASYNEQFF. CDR3 DNA sequence: TGTGCCAGCAGTCTAGCGGGAGCGTCCTACAATGAGCAGTTCTTC.

This clonotype was detected many times. The chain combines TRBV24-1 with TRBJ2-1, with TRBD1 identical over 10 bases. Germline values: CDR1 KGHDR, CDR2 SFDVKD. This CDR3 is 17 amino acids long. V lost 5 bases and J lost 7; bases outside the gene matches: 13. CDR3 amino acids: CATSGSPGQGTWNEQFF. CDR3 in DNA: TGTGCCACCAGTGGATCTCCGGGACAGGGGACTTGGAATGAGCAGTTCTTC.

The sample holds many counts of this clonotype. The chain recombines TRBV20-1 with TRBJ2-7; 10 positions match TRBD2. After removal of 0 bases from V and 6 bases from J, the junction contained 2 bases not matched to a gene. In germline, CDR1 is DFQATT, CDR2 SNEGSKA (reference sequence). The CDR3 has 13 amino acids. DNA for the CDR3: TGCAGTGCTAGAGATAGACTAGCGGGCGAGCAGTACTTC. Its translation is CSARDRLAGEQYF.

The chain employs TRBV7-6 and TRBJ2-5, with a possible D match to TRBD2 (6 bases). The CDR3 loop spans 15 amino acids. The V gene lost 4 bases and the J gene lost 4 bases, with 16 bases spanning the gap. Germline V gives CDR1 SGHVS, CDR2 FNYEAQ. CDR3 region: CASSSRDTSTETQYF. Here the CDR3 DNA reads TGTGCCAGCAGCTCCCGCGACACTAGCACAGAGACCCAGTACTTC.

This clonotype occurred many times. V and J are TRBV20-1 and TRBJ2-7; 8 nucleotides agree with TRBD1. The CDR3 sequence is 12 residues long. Trimming at V came to 5 bases and at J to 5 bases, leaving 5 bases not matched to a gene. CDR1 and CDR2 (germline): DFQATT, SNEGSKA (reference sequence). The CDR3 spells CSAGTGGNEQYF. CDR3 in DNA: TGCAGTGCTGGGACAGGTGGTAACGAGCAGTACTTC.

This clonotype was seen ten or more times. The chain links TRBV20-1 to TRBJ1-6, with TRBD1 matching 8 bases. This CDR3 is built from 16 residues. V dropped 6 bases and J dropped 6; count of bases not matched to a gene: 13. In germline, CDR1 is DFQATT, CDR2 SNEGSKA (reference sequence). In nucleotides, the CDR3 is TGCAGTGCCGAGATGGGACAGGAAACCTCTAATTCACCCCTCCACTTT. This gives the protein CSAEMGQETSNSPLHF.

This clonotype was detected only a few times. The rearrangement joins TRBV24-1 to TRBJ1-2; no firm D call. This CDR3 is 13 amino acids long. The V end was cut by 1 base, the J end by 5 bases, with 7 bases between. Germline CDR1 is KGHDR and CDR2 is SFDVKD. This CDR3 is CATSDFGGYGYTF. CDR3 nucleotides: TGTGCCACCAGTGATTTCGGTGGTTATGGCTACACCTTC.

This clonotype was seen ten or more times. The chain combines TRBV7-9 with TRBJ1-2; 7 bases map to TRBD1. Losses at the gene ends were 0 bases for V and 8 bases for J; bases not matched to a gene: 6. Germline V gene data show CDR1 as SEHNR and CDR2 as FQNEAQ (reference sequence). This CDR3 region has 14 residues. CDR3 sequence: CASSLAERGHGYTF. The DNA for the CDR3 is TGTGCCAGCAGCTTAGCGGAAAGGGGGCACGGCTACACCTTC.

This clonotype has just a few counts. The chain joins TRBV5-6 to TRBJ1-1; D is possibly TRBD1 (5 bases). Germline-derived CDR1 and CDR2 are SGHDT and YYEEEE. The CDR3 extends over 12 amino acids. V lost 6 bases, J lost 2 bases, and 8 bases lay in between. The CDR3 reads CASKDSNTEAFF. The CDR3 nucleotides are TGTGCCAGCAAAGACAGCAACACTGAAGCTTTCTTT.

The genes are TRBV7-8 and TRBJ2-7, with 11 bases identical to TRBD2. Germline CDR1 is SGHVS and CDR2 is FQNEAQ. This CDR3 comprises 15 residues. V gave up 5 bases and J gave up 10 bases; unmatched junction bases: 13. CDR3 loop: CASSQRLAGPGGQYF. The CDR3 nucleotides read TGTGCCAGCAGCCAAAGACTAGCGGGGCCGGGGGGACAGTACTTC. The complete variable domain, with remaining parts taken from reference TRBV7-8 and TRBJ2-7, reads GAGVSQSPRYKVAKRGQDVALRCDPISGHVSLFWYQQALGQGPEFLTYFQNEAQLDKSGLPSDRFFAERPEGSVSTLKIQRTQQEDSAVYLCASSQRLAGPGGQYFGPGTRLTVT.

This clonotype was counted at least ten times. V usage is TRBV29-1 and J usage is TRBJ1-1; TRBD1 matches at 7 bases. The CDR3 spans 14 residues. Germline-derived CDR1 and CDR2 are SQVTM and ANQGSEA. Unmatched junction bases numbered 8, after V lost 3 bases and J lost 4 bases. The CDR3 protein is CSVERRGPGTEAFF. The CDR3 DNA reads TGCAGCGTTGAGCGGAGGGGGCCGGGCACTGAAGCTTTCTTT.

The genes are TRBV10-3 and TRBJ2-1, with 8 bases lining up with TRBD2. This CDR3 contains 14 residues. Losses at the gene ends were 6 bases for V and 4 bases for J; bases not matched to a gene: 5. Per the germline V gene, CDR1 is ENHRY and CDR2 is SYGVKD. This CDR3 reads CAISEAGEYNEQFF. CDR3 nucleotide sequence: TGTGCCATCAGCGAAGCGGGAGAGTACAATGAGCAGTTCTTC.

There are many counts of this clonotype. This chain links TRBV28 with TRBJ2-7; 7 nucleotides align to TRBD2. The CDR3 covers 14 residues. Trimming took 2 bases from V and 0 from J; bases not matched to a gene: 1. CDR1 is MDHEN, CDR2 SYDVKM, per germline. Written as DNA, the CDR3 is TGTGCCAGCAGTTTAGGGGACTACTCCTACGAGCAGTACTTC. Translation gives CASSLGDYSYEQYF.

CDR3 nucleotide sequence: TGCGCCAGCAGCTCGGACGGCGATCAGCCCCAGCATTTT. Its translation is CASSSDGDQPQHF. The chain employs TRBV5-1 and TRBJ1-5, with D hard to call. The ends were cut back, 3 bases at V and 5 bases at J, with 9 bases in the middle. The CDR3 runs 13 residues. Per the germline V gene, CDR1 is SGHRS and CDR2 is YFSETQ.

This clonotype was counted a few times. This rearrangement joins TRBV28 to TRBJ2-5; the D call may be TRBD1 or TRBD2 (5 bases each). The CDR3 has 15 residues. V dropped 10 bases and J dropped 5 bases, with 23 bases sitting between them. Germline-derived CDR1 and CDR2 are MDHEN and SYDVKM. For the CDR3, the DNA is TGTGCCACCTCGAACCCCTCGGGACCAGGGGAGACCCAGTACTTC. Translating it yields CATSNPSGPGETQYF.

Many counts were recorded for this clonotype. The CDR3 DNA is TGTGCCACCAGTGATCGACCGGGACAGGGGATGAAGGAGACCCAGTACTTC. This gives the protein CATSDRPGQGMKETQYF. This rearrangement joins TRBV24-1 to TRBJ2-5, with TRBD1 matching 10 bases. The CDR3 contains 17 residues. Germline V lookup: CDR1 KGHDR, CDR2 SFDVKD. The V and J ends lost 3 bases and 5 bases, in that order; junction bases with no gene match: 11.

The J gene is TRBJ2-5, the V gene TRBV30; D remains unclear. V was clipped by 5 bases and J by 1 base, with 11 bases between them. The CDR3 is made up of 13 amino acids. Germline lookup yields CDR1 GTSNPN and CDR2 SVGIG (reference sequence). CDR3 nucleotides: TGTGCCTGGGGTTCGAGCCTCCAAGAGACCCAGTACTTC. This translates into CAWGSSLQETQYF.

Ten or more counts support this clonotype. The V gene is TRBV9, the J gene TRBJ1-1; the match to TRBD1 covers 8 bases. The CDR3 runs 13 residues. Trimming took 3 bases from V and 4 from J; bases not matched to a gene: 2. Germline V gene sequence: CDR1 SGDLS, CDR2 YYNGEE. This chain's CDR3 is CASSGTGRTEAFF. The CDR3 bases are TGTGCCAGCAGCGGGACAGGGCGCACTGAAGCTTTCTTT.

This clonotype has a count of ten or more. The rearrangement uses TRBV6-1 and TRBJ2-1; maybe TRBD2 (6 bases). V was trimmed by 10 bases and J by 6 bases, leaving 28 bases between them. There are 17 residues in the CDR3. Germline V CDR1 and CDR2: MNHNS, SASEGT. This CDR3 is CATAFTSAGSPVNEQFF. CDR3 nucleotide sequence: TGTGCCACCGCTTTCACTTCAGCGGGCTCGCCGGTCAATGAGCAGTTCTTC.

At least ten counts were recorded for this clonotype. The V and J genes are TRBV7-9 and TRBJ1-1, with D unresolved. Germline V gives CDR1 SEHNR, CDR2 FQNEAQ (reference sequence). This CDR3 comprises 14 residues. Trimming cost V 5 bases and J 5 bases, with 15 bases left between them. In nucleotides, the CDR3 is TGTGCCAGCAGCCCCTCGGGATTTTGGACTGAAGCTTTCTTT. Translating gives CASSPSGFWTEAFF.

This clonotype was recorded a few times. V is TRBV6-6 and J is TRBJ2-3; D is uncertain. Trimming stripped 2 bases from V and 4 bases from J, with 4 bases between. Germline CDR1 and CDR2: MNHNY and SVGAGI (reference sequence). The CDR3 consists of 12 residues. CDR3 DNA: TGTGCCAGCAGTTACGCAGCAGATACGCAGTATTTT. Translation: CASSYAADTQYF.

This clonotype has only a few counts. The J gene is TRBJ2-7, the V gene TRBV4-1, with 11 bases matching TRBD1. The trim removed 5 bases at V and 5 bases at J, leaving 5 bases unmatched. This CDR3 comprises 14 residues. Germline CDR1 MGHRA, CDR2 YSYEKL. In DNA form, the CDR3 reads TGCGCCAGCAGCACCGGGACAGGGGGGAACGAGCAGTACTTC. It encodes CASSTGTGGNEQYF.

This clonotype was detected ten times or more. The gene calls are TRBV7-9 and TRBJ2-1; a weak D match, TRBD2 (5 bases). Trimming left V 5 bases short and J 0 bases short, with 11 bases between. CDR3 length: 15 amino acids. In germline, CDR1 is SEHNR, CDR2 FQNEAQ (reference sequence). The CDR3 DNA reads as TGTGCCAGCAGCCCACCCAGCGGCTCCTACAATGAGCAGTTCTTC. It encodes CASSPPSGSYNEQFF.

The sample holds many counts of this clonotype. V usage is TRBV5-1 and J usage is TRBJ2-2; D remains unclear. Between the trimmed V and J ends, which lost 3 bases and 2 bases, there was a span of 11 bases. CDR1 and CDR2 (germline): SGHRS, YFSETQ. The length of the CDR3 is 15 residues. The CDR3, as DNA: TGCGCCAGCAGCTACTTGGACCAAAACACCGGGGAGCTGTTTTTT. This encodes CASSYLDQNTGELFF.